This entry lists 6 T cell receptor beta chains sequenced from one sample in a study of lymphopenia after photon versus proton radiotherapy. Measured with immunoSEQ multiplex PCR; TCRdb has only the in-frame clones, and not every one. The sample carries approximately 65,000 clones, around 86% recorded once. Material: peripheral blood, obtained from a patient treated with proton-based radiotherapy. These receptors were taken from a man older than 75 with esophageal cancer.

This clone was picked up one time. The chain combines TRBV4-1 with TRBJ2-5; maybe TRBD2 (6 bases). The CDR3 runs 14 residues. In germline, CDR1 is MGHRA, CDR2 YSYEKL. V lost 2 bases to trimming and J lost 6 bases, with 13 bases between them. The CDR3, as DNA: TGCGCCAGCAGCCAACTAGCGAAACCTCAGACCCAGTACTTC. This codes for CASSQLAKPQTQYF.

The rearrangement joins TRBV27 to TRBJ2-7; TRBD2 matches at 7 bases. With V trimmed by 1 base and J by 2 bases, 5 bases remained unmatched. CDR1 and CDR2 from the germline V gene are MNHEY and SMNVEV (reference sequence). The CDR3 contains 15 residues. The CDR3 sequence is CASSLYPGLPYEQYF. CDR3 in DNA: TGTGCCAGCAGTTTATACCCGGGACTACCCTACGAGCAGTACTTC.

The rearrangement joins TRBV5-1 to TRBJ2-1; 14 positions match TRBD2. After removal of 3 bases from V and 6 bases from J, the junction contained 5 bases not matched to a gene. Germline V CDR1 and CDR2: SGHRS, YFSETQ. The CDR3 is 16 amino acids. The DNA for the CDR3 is TGCGCCAGCAGCTCGGGACTAGCGGGAGCAGGCAATGAGCAGTTCTTC. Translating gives CASSSGLAGAGNEQFF. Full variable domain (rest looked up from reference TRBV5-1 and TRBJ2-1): KAGVTQTPRYLIKTRGQQVTLSCSPISGHRSVSWYQQTPGQGLQFLFEYFSETQRNKGNFPGRFSGRQFSNSRSEMNVSTLELGDSALYLCASSSGLAGAGNEQFFGPGTRLTVL.

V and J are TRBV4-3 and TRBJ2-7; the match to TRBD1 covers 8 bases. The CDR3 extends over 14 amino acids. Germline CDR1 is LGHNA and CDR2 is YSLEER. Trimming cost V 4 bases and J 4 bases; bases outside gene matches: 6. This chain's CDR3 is CASSPTGGWYEQYF. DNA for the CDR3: TGCGCCAGCAGCCCAACAGGGGGTTGGTACGAGCAGTACTTC.

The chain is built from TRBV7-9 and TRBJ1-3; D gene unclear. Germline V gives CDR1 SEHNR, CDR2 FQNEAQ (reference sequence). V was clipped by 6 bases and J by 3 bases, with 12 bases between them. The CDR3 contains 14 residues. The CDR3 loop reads CASSPTRDGNTIYF. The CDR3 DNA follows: TGTGCCAGCAGTCCCACACGGGATGGAAACACCATATATTTT.

The CDR3 region has the DNA TGTGCCAGCATGCGGAACTATGGCTACACCTTC. Translation gives CASMRNYGYTF. V is TRBV2 and J is TRBJ1-2; D gene ambiguous. Trimming shortened V by 7 bases and J by 2 bases, and 5 bases separated the two germline ends. Germline V gives CDR1 SNHLY, CDR2 FYNNEI. The CDR3 totals 11 residues.